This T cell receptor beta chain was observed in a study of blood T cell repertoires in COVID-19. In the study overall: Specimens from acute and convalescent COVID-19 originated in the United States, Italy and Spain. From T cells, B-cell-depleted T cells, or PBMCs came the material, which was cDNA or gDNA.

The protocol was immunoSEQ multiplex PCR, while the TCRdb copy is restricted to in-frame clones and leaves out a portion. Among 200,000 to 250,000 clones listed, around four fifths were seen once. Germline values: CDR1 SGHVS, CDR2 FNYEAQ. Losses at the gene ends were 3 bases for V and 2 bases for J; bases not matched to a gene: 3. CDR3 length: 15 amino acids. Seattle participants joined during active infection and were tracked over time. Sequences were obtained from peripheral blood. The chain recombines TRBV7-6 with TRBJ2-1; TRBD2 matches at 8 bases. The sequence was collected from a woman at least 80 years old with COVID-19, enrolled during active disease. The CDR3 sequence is CASSLTSVAYNEQFF. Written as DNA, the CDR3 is TGTGCCAGCAGCTTGACTAGCGTGGCCTACAATGAGCAGTTCTTC.